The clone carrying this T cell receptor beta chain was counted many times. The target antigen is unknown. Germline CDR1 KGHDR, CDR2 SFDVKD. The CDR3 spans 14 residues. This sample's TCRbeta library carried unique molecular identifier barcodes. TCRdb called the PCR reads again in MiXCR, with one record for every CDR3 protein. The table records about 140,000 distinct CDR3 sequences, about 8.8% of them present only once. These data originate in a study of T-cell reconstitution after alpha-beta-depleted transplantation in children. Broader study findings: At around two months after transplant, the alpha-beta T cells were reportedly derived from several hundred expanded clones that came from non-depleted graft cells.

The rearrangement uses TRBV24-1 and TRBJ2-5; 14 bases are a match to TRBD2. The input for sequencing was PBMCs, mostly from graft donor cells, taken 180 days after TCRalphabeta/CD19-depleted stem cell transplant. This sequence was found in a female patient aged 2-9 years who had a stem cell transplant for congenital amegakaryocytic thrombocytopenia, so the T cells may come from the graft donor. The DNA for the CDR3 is TGTGCAGTGGGACTAGCGGGAGAGGTAGAGACCCAGTACTTC. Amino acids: CAVGLAGEVETQYF.